This T cell receptor (beta chain) was identified in a study of T cells in Graves' hyperthyroidism and ophthalmopathy. General study results and limits: Most thyroid-expanded clonotypes above 0.001 were also found in blood.

The sample, blood from the first hyperthyroidism diagnosis, precedes any ophthalmopathy symptoms. RNA transcripts yielded amplified TCR beta CDR3 regions. An initial round of RT-PCR targeting the TCR CDR3 relied on the HTBI primer set. MiXCR, run by TCRdb on the multiplex PCR reads, gives a single entry per CDR3 protein. This repertoire shows 110,000 to 150,000 distinct CDR3 sequences, approximately 20% found once; its top ten account for 60% to 70%. Turning to this clonotype: Its antigen is as yet unknown.

With 5 bases removed from V and 2 bases from J, the gap between germline ends came to 14 bases. CDR3 size: 15 residues. CDR1 SGHVS and CDR2 FQNEAQ come from the germline V gene. This TCR was sampled from a woman aged 50 to 60 with Graves' hyperthyroidism that later progressed to Graves' ophthalmopathy. The specimen sequenced was blood. The chain uses TRBV7-8 and TRBJ2-3; tentative D call: TRBD1 (6 bases). DNA for the CDR3: TGTGCCAGCAGCGACAAGACAGGATACACAGATACGCAGTATTTT. It is translated as CASSDKTGYTDTQYF. Full variable domain (missing parts from reference TRBV7-8 and TRBJ2-3): GAGVSQSPRYKVAKRGQDVALRCDPISGHVSLFWYQQALGQGPEFLTYFQNEAQLDKSGLPSDRFFAERPEGSVSTLKIQRTQQEDSAVYLCASSDKTGYTDTQYFGPGTRLTVL.